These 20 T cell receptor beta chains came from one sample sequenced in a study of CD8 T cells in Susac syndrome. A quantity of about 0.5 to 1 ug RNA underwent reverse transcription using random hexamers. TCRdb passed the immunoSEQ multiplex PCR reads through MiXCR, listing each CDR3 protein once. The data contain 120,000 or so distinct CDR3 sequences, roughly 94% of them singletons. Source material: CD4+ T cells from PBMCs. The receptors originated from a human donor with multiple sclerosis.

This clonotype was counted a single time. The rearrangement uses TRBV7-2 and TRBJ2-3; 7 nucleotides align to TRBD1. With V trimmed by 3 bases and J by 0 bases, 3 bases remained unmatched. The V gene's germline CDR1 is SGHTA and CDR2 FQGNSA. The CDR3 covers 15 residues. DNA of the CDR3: TGTGCCAGCAGCTTGGACAGGACGAGCACAGATACGCAGTATTTT. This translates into CASSLDRTSTDTQYF.

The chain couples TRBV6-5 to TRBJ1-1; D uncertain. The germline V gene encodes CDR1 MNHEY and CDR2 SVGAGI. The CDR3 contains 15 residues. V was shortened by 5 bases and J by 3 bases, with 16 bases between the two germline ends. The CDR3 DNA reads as TGTGCCAGCAGTCCTAGGACGATGAGGGACACTGAAGCTTTCTTT. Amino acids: CASSPRTMRDTEAFF.

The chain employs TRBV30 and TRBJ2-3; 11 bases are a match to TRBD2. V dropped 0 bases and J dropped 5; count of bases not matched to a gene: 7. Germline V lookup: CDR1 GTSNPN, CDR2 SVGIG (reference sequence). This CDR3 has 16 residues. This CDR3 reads CAWSVSSGRILDTQYF. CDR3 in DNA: TGTGCCTGGAGTGTTTCTAGCGGGAGGATTTTAGATACGCAGTATTTT.

This CDR3 reads CASSLNDEQYF. The DNA of the CDR3 is TGTGCCAGCAGCCTTAACGACGAGCAGTACTTC. The V and J genes are TRBV5-6 and TRBJ2-7; D is unclear. CDR1 and CDR2 (germline): SGHDT, YYEEEE. Between the trimmed V and J ends, which lost 4 bases and 5 bases, there was a span of 7 bases. This CDR3 region has 11 residues.

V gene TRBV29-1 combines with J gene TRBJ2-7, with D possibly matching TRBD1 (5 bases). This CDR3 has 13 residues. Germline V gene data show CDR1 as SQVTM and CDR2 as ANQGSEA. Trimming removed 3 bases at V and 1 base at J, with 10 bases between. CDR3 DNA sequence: TGCAGCGTTGATACAGGTAGTTCCTACGAGCAGTACTTC. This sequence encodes CSVDTGSSYEQYF.

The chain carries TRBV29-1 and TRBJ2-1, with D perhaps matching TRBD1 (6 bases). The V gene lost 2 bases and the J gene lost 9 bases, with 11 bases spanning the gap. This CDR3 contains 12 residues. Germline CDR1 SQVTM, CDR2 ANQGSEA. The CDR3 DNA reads TGCAGCGTTGAAAAGCGGACAGCTGAGCAGTTCTTC. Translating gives CSVEKRTAEQFF.

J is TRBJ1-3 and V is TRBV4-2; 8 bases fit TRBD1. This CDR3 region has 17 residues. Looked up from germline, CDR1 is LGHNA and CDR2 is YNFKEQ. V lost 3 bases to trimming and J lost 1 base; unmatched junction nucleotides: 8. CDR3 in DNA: TGTGCCAGCAGCCACCTGGACAGGGAGAAATCTGGAAACACCATATATTTT. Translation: CASSHLDREKSGNTIYF.

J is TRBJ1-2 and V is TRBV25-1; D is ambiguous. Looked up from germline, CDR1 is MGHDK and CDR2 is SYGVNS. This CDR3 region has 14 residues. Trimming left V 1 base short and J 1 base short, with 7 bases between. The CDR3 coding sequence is TGTGCCAGCAGTGAATGGGCCGGTAACTATGGCTACACCTTC. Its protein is CASSEWAGNYGYTF.

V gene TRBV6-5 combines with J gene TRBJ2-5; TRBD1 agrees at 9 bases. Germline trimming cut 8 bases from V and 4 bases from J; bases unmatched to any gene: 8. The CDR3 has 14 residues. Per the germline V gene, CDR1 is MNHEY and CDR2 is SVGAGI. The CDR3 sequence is CASRGQGWSETQYF. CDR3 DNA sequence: TGTGCCAGCCGAGGACAGGGGTGGTCAGAGACCCAGTACTTC.

In DNA form, the CDR3 reads TGTGCCAGCAGTGAAGCAGGGGGTAACACCGGGGAGCTGTTTTTT. Translation gives CASSEAGGNTGELFF. The genes are TRBV2 and TRBJ2-2; possibly TRBD1 for D (6 bases). This CDR3 contains 15 residues. Germline values: CDR1 SNHLY, CDR2 FYNNEI. Trimming took off 0 bases at V and 2 bases at J, with 7 bases between the two ends.

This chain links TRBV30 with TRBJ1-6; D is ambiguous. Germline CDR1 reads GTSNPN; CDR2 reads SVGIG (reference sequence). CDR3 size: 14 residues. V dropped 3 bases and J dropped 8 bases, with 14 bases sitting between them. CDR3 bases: TGTGCCTGGAGGGGCATCTACAGCGATTCACCCCTCCACTTT. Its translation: CAWRGIYSDSPLHF.

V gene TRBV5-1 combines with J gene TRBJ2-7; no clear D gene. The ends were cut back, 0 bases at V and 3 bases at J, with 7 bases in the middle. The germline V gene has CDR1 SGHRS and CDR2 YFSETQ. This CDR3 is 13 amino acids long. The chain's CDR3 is CASSLAAGYEQYF. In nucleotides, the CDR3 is TGCGCCAGCAGCTTGGCGGCCGGCTACGAGCAGTACTTC. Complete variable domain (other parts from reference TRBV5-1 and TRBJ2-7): KAGVTQTPRYLIKTRGQQVTLSCSPISGHRSVSWYQQTPGQGLQFLFEYFSETQRNKGNFPGRFSGRQFSNSRSEMNVSTLELGDSALYLCASSLAAGYEQYFGPGTRLTVT.

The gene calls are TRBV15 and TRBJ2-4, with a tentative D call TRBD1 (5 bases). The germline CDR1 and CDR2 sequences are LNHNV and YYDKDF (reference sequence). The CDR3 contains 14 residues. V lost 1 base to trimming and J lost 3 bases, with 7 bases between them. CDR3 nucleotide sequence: TGTGCCACCAGCAGAGTCGGACACAAAAACATTCAGTACTTC. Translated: CATSRVGHKNIQYF.

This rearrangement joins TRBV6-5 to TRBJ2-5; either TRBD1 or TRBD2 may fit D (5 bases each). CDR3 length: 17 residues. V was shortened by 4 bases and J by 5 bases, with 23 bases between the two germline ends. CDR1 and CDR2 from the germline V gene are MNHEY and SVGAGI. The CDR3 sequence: CASSFQHRSAGTETQYF. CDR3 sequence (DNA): TGTGCCAGCAGTTTTCAACATAGGTCAGCAGGGACGGAGACCCAGTACTTC.

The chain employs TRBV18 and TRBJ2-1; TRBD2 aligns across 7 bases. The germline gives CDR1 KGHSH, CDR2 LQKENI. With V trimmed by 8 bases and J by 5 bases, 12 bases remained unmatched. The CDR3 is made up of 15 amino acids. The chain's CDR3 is CASNYREAVHNEQFF. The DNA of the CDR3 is TGTGCCAGCAACTACCGGGAGGCAGTCCACAATGAGCAGTTCTTC.

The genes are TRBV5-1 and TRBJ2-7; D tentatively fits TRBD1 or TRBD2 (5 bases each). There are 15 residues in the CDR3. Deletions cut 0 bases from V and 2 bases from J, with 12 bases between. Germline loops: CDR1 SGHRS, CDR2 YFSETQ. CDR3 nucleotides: TGCGCCAGCAGCTTGGAGAGGGGCGCAGCCTACGAGCAGTACTTC. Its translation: CASSLERGAAYEQYF.

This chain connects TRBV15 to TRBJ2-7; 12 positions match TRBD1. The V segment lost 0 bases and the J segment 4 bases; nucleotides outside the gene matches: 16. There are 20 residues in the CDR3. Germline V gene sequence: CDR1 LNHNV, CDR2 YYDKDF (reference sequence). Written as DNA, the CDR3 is TGTGCCACCAGCAGAGATAGGGGCTGGGGACAGGGGGCAAAAGTGTACGAGCAGTACTTC. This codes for CATSRDRGWGQGAKVYEQYF.

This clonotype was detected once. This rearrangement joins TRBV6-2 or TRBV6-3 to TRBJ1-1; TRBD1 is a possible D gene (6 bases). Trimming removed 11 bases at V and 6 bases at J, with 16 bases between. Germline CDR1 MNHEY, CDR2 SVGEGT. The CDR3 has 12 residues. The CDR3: CASGTTGAEAFF. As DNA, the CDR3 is TGTGCCTCGGGGACAACGGGGGCTGAAGCTTTCTTT.

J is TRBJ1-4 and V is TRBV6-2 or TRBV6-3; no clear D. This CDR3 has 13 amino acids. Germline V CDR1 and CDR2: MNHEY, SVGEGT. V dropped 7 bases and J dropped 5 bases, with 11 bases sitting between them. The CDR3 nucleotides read TGTGCCAGCATCGGTATAGGGAATGAAAAACTGTTTTTT. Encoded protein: CASIGIGNEKLFF.

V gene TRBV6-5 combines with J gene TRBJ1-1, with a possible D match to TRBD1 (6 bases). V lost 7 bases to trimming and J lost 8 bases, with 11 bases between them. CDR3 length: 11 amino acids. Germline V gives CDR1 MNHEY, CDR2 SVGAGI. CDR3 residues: CASTQGGEAFF. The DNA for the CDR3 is TGTGCCAGCACTCAAGGGGGGGAAGCTTTCTTT.